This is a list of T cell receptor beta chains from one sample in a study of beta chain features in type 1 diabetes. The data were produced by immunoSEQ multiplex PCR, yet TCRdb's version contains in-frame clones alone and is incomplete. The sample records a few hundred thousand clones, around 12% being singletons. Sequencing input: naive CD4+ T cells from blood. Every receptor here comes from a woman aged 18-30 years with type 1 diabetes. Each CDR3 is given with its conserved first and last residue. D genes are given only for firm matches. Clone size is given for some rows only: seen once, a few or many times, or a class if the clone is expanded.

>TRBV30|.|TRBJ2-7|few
CAWSVERTAQYF
TGTGCCTGGAGTGTTGAGCGGACTGCGCAGTACTTC
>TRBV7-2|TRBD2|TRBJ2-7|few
CASSSLLAREQYF
TGTGCCAGCAGCTCCCTACTAGCGAGGGAGCAGTACTTC
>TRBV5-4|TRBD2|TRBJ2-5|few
CASSDGPSGKETQYF
TGTGCCAGCAGCGATGGACCTAGCGGCAAAGAGACCCAGTACTTC
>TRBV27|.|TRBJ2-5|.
CASSLLTGEETQYF
TGTGCCAGCAGTTTACTTACGGGGGAAGAGACCCAGTACTTC
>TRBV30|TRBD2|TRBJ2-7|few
CAWRYWVTSGIYEQYF
TGTGCCTGGAGGTACTGGGTTACTAGCGGGATCTACGAGCAGTACTTC
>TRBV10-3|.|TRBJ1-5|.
CAISGAAGNQPQHF
TGTGCCATCAGTGGAGCGGCCGGGAATCAGCCCCAGCATTTT
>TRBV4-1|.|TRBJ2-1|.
CASSPLTGSGRTNEQFF
TGCGCCAGCAGCCCCCTGACAGGGAGTGGGAGGACGAATGAGCAGTTCTTC
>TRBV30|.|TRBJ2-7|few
CAWKSGREQYF
TGTGCCTGGAAATCAGGGAGGGAGCAGTACTTC
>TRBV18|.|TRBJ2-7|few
CASSIQVEGIGEQYF
TGTGCCAGCTCCATTCAAGTAGAGGGCATAGGGGAGCAGTACTTC
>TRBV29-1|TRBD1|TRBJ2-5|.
CSVGQGAGETQYF
TGCAGCGTTGGGCAGGGGGCAGGTGAGACCCAGTACTTC
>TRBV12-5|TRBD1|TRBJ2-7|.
CASAKGTGPPDEQYF
TGTGCTAGTGCCAAAGGGACAGGGCCGCCTGACGAGCAGTACTTC
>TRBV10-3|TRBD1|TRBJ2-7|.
CAGGQTPYEQYF
TGTGCCGGGGGACAGACTCCCTACGAGCAGTACTTC
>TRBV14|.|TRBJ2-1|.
CASSQALYNEQFF
TGTGCCAGCAGCCAAGCCCTCTACAATGAGCAGTTCTTC
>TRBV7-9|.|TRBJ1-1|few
CASSRSPGNTEAFF
TGTGCCAGCAGCCGATCCCCGGGGAACACTGAAGCTTTCTTT
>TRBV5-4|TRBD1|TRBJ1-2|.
CASSLVPGTGVMDYGYTF
TGTGCCAGCAGCTTGGTTCCTGGGACAGGGGTCATGGACTATGGCTACACCTTC
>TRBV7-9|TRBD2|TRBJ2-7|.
CASSARASGEYEQYF
TGTGCCAGCAGCGCCCGGGCTAGCGGGGAATACGAGCAGTACTTC
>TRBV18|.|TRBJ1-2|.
CASSPSTSRANYGYTF
TGTGCCAGCTCACCATCGACAAGTCGAGCTAACTATGGCTACACCTTC
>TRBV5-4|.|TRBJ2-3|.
CASSSEALSTDTQYF
TGTGCCAGCAGCTCGGAGGCCTTAAGCACAGATACGCAGTATTTT
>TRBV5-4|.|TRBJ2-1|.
CASSYNNEQFF
TGTGCCAGCAGCTATAACAATGAGCAGTTCTTC
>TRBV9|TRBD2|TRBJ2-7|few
CASSVGLAGYEQYF
TGTGCCAGCAGCGTAGGACTAGCGGGATACGAGCAGTACTTC
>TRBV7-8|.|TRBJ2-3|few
CASSPRRGDTQYF
TGTGCCAGCAGCCCCCGAAGGGGGGATACGCAGTATTTT
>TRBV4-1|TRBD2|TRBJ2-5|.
CASSQPGLVKETQYF
TGCGCCAGCAGCCAGCCGGGACTAGTAAAAGAGACCCAGTACTTC
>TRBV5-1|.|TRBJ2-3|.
CASRDSSKSRDTQYF
TGCGCCAGCAGAGACAGTTCAAAGTCCCGAGATACGCAGTATTTT
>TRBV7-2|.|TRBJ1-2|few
CASTPAGNYGYTF
TGTGCCAGCACCCCCGCAGGGAACTATGGCTACACCTTC
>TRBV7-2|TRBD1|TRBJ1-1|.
CASSWTGGLQNTEAFF
TGTGCCAGCAGCTGGACAGGGGGCTTACAGAACACTGAAGCTTTCTTT
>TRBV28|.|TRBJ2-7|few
CASSLSGTPAYEQYF
TGTGCCAGCAGTTTATCAGGGACACCAGCCTACGAGCAGTACTTC
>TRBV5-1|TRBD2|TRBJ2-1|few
CASSLGGLAGANEQFF
TGCGCCAGCAGCTTGGGGGGACTAGCGGGAGCCAATGAGCAGTTCTTC
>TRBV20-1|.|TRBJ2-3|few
CSASRLEAQYF
TGCAGTGCTAGTCGCTTAGAGGCGCAGTATTTT
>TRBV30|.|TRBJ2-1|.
CAWMVGADNEQFF
TGTGCCTGGATGGTGGGAGCGGACAATGAGCAGTTCTTC
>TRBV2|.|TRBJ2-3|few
CASSVVLATSTDTQYF
TGTGCCAGCAGTGTAGTTCTAGCGACTAGCACAGATACGCAGTATTTT
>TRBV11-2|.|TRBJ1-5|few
CASSLDRASGPQHF
TGTGCCAGCAGCTTAGATCGGGCTAGCGGGCCCCAGCATTTT
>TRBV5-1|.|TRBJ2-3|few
CASSLGGSGTDTQYF
TGCGCCAGCAGCTTGGGGGGCAGCGGCACAGATACGCAGTATTTT
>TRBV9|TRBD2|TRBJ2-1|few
CASSVGGREAYNEQFF
TGTGCCAGCAGCGTAGGCGGGAGGGAGGCCTACAATGAGCAGTTCTTC
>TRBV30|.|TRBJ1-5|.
CAWSVRPGLGGNQPQHF
TGTGCCTGGAGTGTACGTCCAGGGTTGGGTGGTAATCAGCCCCAGCATTTT
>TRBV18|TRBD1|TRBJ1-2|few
CASSTRTGVDYTF
TGTGCCAGCTCAACTCGGACAGGGGTGGACTACACCTTC
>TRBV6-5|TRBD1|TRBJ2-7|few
CASSYSGQYEQYF
TGTGCCAGCAGTTACTCGGGACAGTACGAGCAGTACTTC
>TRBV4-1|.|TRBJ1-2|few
CASSLAGDYGYTF
TGCGCCAGCAGCCTGGCGGGCGACTATGGCTACACCTTC
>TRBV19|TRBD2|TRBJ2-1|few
CASSIDGGDYNEQFF
TGTGCCAGTAGTATTGATGGGGGGGATTACAATGAGCAGTTCTTC
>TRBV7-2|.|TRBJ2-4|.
CASSASNIQYF
TGTGCCAGCAGCGCCAGTAACATTCAGTACTTC
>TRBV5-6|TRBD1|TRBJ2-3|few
CASSAGQGEDTQYF
TGTGCCAGCAGCGCCGGACAGGGAGAAGATACGCAGTATTTT
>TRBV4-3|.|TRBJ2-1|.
CASSQLAYSYNEQFF
TGCGCCAGCAGCCAACTAGCTTATTCCTACAATGAGCAGTTCTTC
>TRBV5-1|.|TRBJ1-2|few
CASSARSMGYTF
TGCGCCAGCAGCGCCCGATCTATGGGCTACACCTTC
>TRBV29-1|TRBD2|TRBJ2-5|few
CSVVASGGETQYF
TGCAGCGTTGTGGCTAGCGGGGGGGAGACCCAGTACTTC
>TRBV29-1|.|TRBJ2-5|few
CSGGVSGETQYF
TGCAGCGGGGGGGTCAGCGGGGAGACCCAGTACTTC
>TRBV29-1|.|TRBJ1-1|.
CSVGPGQARGNPEAFF
TGCAGCGTTGGGCCCGGGCAGGCGCGGGGTAACCCTGAAGCTTTCTTT
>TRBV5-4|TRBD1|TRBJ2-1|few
CASSSGTGLYNEQFF
TGTGCCAGCAGCTCCGGGACAGGGCTGTACAATGAGCAGTTCTTC
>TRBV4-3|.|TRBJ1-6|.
CASSPEQGGSPLHF
TGCGCCAGCAGCCCCGAACAGGGCGGATCACCCCTCCACTTT
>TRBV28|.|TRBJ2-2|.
CASSPRSTGELFF
TGTGCCAGCAGTCCTAGGAGCACCGGGGAGCTGTTTTTT
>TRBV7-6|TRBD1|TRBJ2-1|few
CASSTGTGPYNEQFF
TGTGCCAGCAGCACCGGGACAGGGCCCTACAATGAGCAGTTCTTC
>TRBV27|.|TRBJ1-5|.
CASSPGASGGPQHF
TGTGCCAGCAGTCCGGGGGCCTCGGGAGGGCCCCAGCATTTT
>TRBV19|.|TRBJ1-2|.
CASSIVGGSYGYTF
TGTGCCAGTAGTATAGTTGGCGGATCCTATGGCTACACCTTC